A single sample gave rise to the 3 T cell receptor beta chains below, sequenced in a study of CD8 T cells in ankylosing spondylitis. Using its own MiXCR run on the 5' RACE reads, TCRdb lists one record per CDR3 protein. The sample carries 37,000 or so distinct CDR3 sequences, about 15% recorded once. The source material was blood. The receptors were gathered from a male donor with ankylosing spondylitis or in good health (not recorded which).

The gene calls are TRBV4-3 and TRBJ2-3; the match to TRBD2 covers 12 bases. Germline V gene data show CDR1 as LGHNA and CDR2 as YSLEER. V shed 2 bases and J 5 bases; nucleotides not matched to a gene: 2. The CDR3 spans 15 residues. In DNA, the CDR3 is TGCGCCAGCAGCCAAACGGGACTAGCGGGAGATACGCAGTATTTT. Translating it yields CASSQTGLAGDTQYF.

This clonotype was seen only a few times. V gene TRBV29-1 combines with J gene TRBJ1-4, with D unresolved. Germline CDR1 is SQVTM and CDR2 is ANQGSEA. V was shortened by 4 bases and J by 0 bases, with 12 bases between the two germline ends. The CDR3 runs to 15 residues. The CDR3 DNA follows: TGCAGCGTTGGGCTTCGGGGTGCAACTAATGAAAAACTGTTTTTT. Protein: CSVGLRGATNEKLFF.

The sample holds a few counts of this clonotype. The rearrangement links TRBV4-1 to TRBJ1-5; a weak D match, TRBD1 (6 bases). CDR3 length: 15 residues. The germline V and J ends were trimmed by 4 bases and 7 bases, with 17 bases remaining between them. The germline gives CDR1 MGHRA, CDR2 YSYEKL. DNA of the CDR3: TGCGCCAGCAGCCCGGGGGCGGGGAGTAGCCAGCCCCAGCATTTT. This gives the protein CASSPGAGSSQPQHF.